The entry below gives a single T cell receptor (beta chain) sequence along with its context. TCRdb reanalysed the 5' RACE reads using MiXCR and keeps one entry per CDR3 protein. The table has over 300,000 distinct CDR3 sequences, around a fifth seen once. The entry originates in a study of T-cell memory formation after mild COVID-19. Study context: Across donors, TCR clusters were largely donor specific.

Germline-derived CDR1 and CDR2 are DFQATT and SNEGSKA (reference sequence). The junction had 7 bases not matched to a gene; V was cut back by 0 bases and J by 7 bases. The CDR3 extends over 14 amino acids. Source material: PBMCs or a T cell subset sorted from them (not recorded which). The sequence came from a man between 18 and 29 years old who had mild COVID-19 (a few samples of this study predate the infection). Cell type and time point are not known. This sequence joins TRBV20-1 and TRBJ1-1, with 8 bases that match TRBD1. For the CDR3, the DNA is TGCAGTGCTAGAGATCTCAGGGGGCTTAGTGAAGCTTTCTTT. Protein product: CSARDLRGLSEAFF.